A single T cell receptor (beta chain) is shown here with its context. Its antigen is as yet unknown. CDR1 and CDR2 (germline): LGHNT, FRNRAP. Germline trimming cut 2 bases from V and 6 bases from J; bases unmatched to any gene: 13. This CDR3 is 17 amino acids long. This specimen belongs to a study of T-cell memory formation after mild COVID-19. MiXCR, run by TCRdb on the 5' RACE reads, gives a single entry per CDR3 protein. Among about 360,000 distinct CDR3 sequences listed, around an eighth were seen once. Study-wide points: Balance between CD4 and CD8 was seen in clones contracting day 15 to 85, and a CD4+ lean was seen in later expanders.

What was sequenced was PBMCs or a T cell subset sorted from them (not recorded which). The chain joins TRBV12-5 to TRBJ2-7; 10 nucleotides align to TRBD1. The sequence derives from a man aged 18 to 29 who had mild COVID-19 (a few samples of this study predate the infection). Cell type and time point are not known. CDR3 bases: TGTGCTAGTGGTTTGCCGAATAGGGACAGGGGATGGAGCGAGCAGTACTTC. Its translation: CASGLPNRDRGWSEQYF.